Here is one T cell receptor (beta chain) with its context. The antigen is not known. This sample is drawn from a study of T cell responses to AZD1222 COVID-19 vaccine. Germline values: CDR1 MNHEY, CDR2 SVGAGI. CDR3 size: 15 residues. V trimming: 6 bases; J trimming: 3 bases; junction bases outside the gene matches: 5. Sequenced by immunoSEQ multiplex PCR; TCRdb stores in-frame clones only, minus some. The data contain around 100,000 clones, roughly 91% of them seen just once; the ten biggest clones take up 45% to 50%. Study-level findings and limits: Unmutated variant regions reportedly attract nearly half of all spike-specific TCRs. White British ancestry dominated among donors, who included more females, and clonal diversity was possibly underestimated.

This clonotype was sampled from an adult in good health. Sequencing used peripheral blood, obtained on day 0 of AZD1222 vaccination. The gene calls are TRBV6-5 and TRBJ2-1, with TRBD2 identical over 10 bases. CDR3: CASSSSSGSYNEQFF. CDR3 nucleotides: TGTGCCAGCAGCTCTTCTAGCGGGAGCTACAATGAGCAGTTCTTC.